This passage covers 16 T cell receptor beta chains from one sample sequenced in a study of blood T cell repertoires in COVID-19. The assay was immunoSEQ multiplex PCR, and TCRdb's table has in-frame clones only and misses some. The table has 130,000 or so clones, about 86% seen once. Sequenced input: peripheral blood. These receptors were collected from an older woman with acute or convalescent COVID-19.

V and J are TRBV6-1 and TRBJ2-3; TRBD2 is a possible D gene (7 bases). The CDR3 has 16 amino acids. Between the trimmed V and J ends, which lost 0 bases and 4 bases, there was a span of 14 bases. Germline V lookup: CDR1 MNHNS, CDR2 SASEGT. The CDR3 is CASSEAGRGWADTQYF. In nucleotides, the CDR3 is TGTGCCAGCAGTGAAGCAGGGAGGGGGTGGGCAGATACGCAGTATTTT.

This clone appeared once. The chain uses TRBV5-8 and TRBJ2-4; D is ambiguous. Per germline, CDR1 SGHTS and CDR2 YDEGEE. The CDR3 is 16 amino acids. The V end was cut by 2 bases, the J end by 0 bases, with 12 bases between. The CDR3: CASSFGRALAKNIQYF. Written as DNA, the CDR3 is TGTGCCAGCAGCTTTGGGCGAGCATTAGCCAAAAACATTCAGTACTTC.

The V and J genes are TRBV19 and TRBJ1-1; maybe TRBD1 (5 bases). V dropped 1 base and J dropped 4 bases, with 28 bases sitting between them. The CDR3 contains 20 residues. Germline V gene data show CDR1 as LNHDA and CDR2 as SQIVND (reference sequence). CDR3 amino acids: CASSIGSGTDTLRSGTEAFF. CDR3 DNA: TGTGCCAGTAGTATAGGAAGTGGGACTGATACTCTTAGAAGCGGCACTGAAGCTTTCTTT. The variable domain in full, with the rest retrieved from reference TRBV19 and TRBJ1-1, is DGGITQSPKYLFRKEGQNVTLSCEQNLNHDAMYWYRQDPGQGLRLIYYSQIVNDFQKGDIAEGYSVSREKKESFPLTVTSAQKNPTAFYLCASSIGSGTDTLRSGTEAFFGQGTRLTVV.

A few counts support this clone. The V gene is TRBV19, the J gene TRBJ1-5; D is possibly TRBD1 (6 bases). Trimming shortened V by 6 bases and J by 1 base, and 13 bases separated the two germline ends. CDR3 size: 15 residues. Germline CDR1 is LNHDA and CDR2 is SQIVND (reference sequence). The CDR3 DNA follows: TGTGCCAGTAGGAACAGGGCTTTCAGCAATCAGCCCCAGCATTTT. As protein: CASRNRAFSNQPQHF.

The chain recombines TRBV30 with TRBJ2-1, with 12 bases that match TRBD2. Germline values: CDR1 GTSNPN, CDR2 SVGIG (reference sequence). The CDR3 runs to 16 residues. V gave up 3 bases and J gave up 5 bases; unmatched junction bases: 8. The CDR3, as DNA: TGTGCCTGGAGCTTACTAGCGGGGGGTCCGAACAATGAGCAGTTCTTC. Residues: CAWSLLAGGPNNEQFF. Drawing the rest from reference TRBV30 and TRBJ2-1, the complete variable domain is SQTIHQWPATLVQPVGSPLSLECTVEGTSNPNLYWYRQAAGRGLQLLFYSVGIGQISSEVPQNLSASRPQDRQFILSSKKLLLSDSGFYLCAWSLLAGGPNNEQFFGPGTRLTVL.

This chain connects TRBV15 to TRBJ1-2, with 9 bases fitting TRBD1. V was pared by 4 bases and J by 4 bases, with 7 bases of the junction left unmatched. Germline V gene sequence: CDR1 LNHNV, CDR2 YYDKDF (reference sequence). This CDR3 region has 15 residues. CDR3 sequence (DNA): TGTGCCACCAGCACTACAGGGGGCCTTGGCTATGGCTACACCTTC. It yields the protein CATSTTGGLGYGYTF. Drawing the rest from reference TRBV15 and TRBJ1-2, the complete variable domain is DAMVIQNPRYQVTQFGKPVTLSCSQTLNHNVMYWYQQKSSQAPKLLFHYYDKDFNNEADTPDNFQSRRPNTSFCFLDIRSPGLGDTAMYLCATSTTGGLGYGYTFGSGTRLTVV.

The chain recombines TRBV5-4 with TRBJ2-2; D gene uncertain. With 0 bases removed from V and 4 bases from J, the gap between germline ends came to 10 bases. This CDR3 has 15 amino acids. Germline CDR1 and CDR2: SGHNT and YYREEE (reference sequence). CDR3 amino acids: CASSLDWASTGELFF. CDR3 in DNA: TGTGCCAGCAGCTTGGATTGGGCGAGCACCGGGGAGCTGTTTTTT.

V gene TRBV29-1 combines with J gene TRBJ2-1, with a tentative D call TRBD2 (6 bases). V dropped 8 bases and J dropped 5 bases, with 25 bases sitting between them. This CDR3 has 16 residues. Germline V gives CDR1 SQVTM, CDR2 ANQGSEA. The CDR3 is CSLRPFVGGGNNEQFF. CDR3 sequence (DNA): TGCAGCCTCCGCCCATTCGTGGGGGGTGGGAACAATGAGCAGTTCTTC.

The chain uses TRBV27 and TRBJ2-3; the match to TRBD2 covers 8 bases. The CDR3 consists of 17 residues. The ends lost 2 bases at V and 4 bases at J; junction bases unmatched: 11. Germline CDR1 reads MNHEY; CDR2 reads SMNVEV (reference sequence). The CDR3, as DNA: TGTGCCAGCAGTTTAGTCAATAGCGGGGCTCGATCAGATACGCAGTATTTT. Translating it yields CASSLVNSGARSDTQYF.

V gene TRBV5-4 combines with J gene TRBJ2-1; the D gene is possibly TRBD1 (5 bases). The V gene's germline CDR1 is SGHNT and CDR2 YYREEE (reference sequence). V lost 0 bases, J lost 5 bases, and 18 bases lay in between. The CDR3 extends over 17 amino acids. CDR3 bases: TGTGCCAGCAGCTTGGCCTTCGTCAAAGGGGCTGACAATGAGCAGTTCTTC. Amino acid sequence: CASSLAFVKGADNEQFF.

The V call is TRBV5-6, the J call TRBJ1-2, with unresolved D. Deletions cut 4 bases from V and 4 bases from J, with 14 bases between. The CDR3 consists of 14 residues. CDR1 and CDR2 from the germline V gene are SGHDT and YYEEEE. CDR3 coding DNA: TGTGCCAGCAGCCCATATAACGGTGGCTATGGCTACACCTTC. Protein sequence: CASSPYNGGYGYTF.

The rearrangement joins TRBV19 to TRBJ2-7; D perhaps matches TRBD1 (6 bases). Germline CDR1 is LNHDA and CDR2 is SQIVND (reference sequence). The CDR3 totals 14 residues. Trimming left V 6 bases short and J 3 bases short, with 15 bases between. This CDR3 is CASSRPGQSYEQYF. CDR3 nucleotide sequence: TGTGCCAGTAGCAGACCGGGACAAAGCTACGAGCAGTACTTC. The full variable domain, completed using reference TRBV19 and TRBJ2-7, is DGGITQSPKYLFRKEGQNVTLSCEQNLNHDAMYWYRQDPGQGLRLIYYSQIVNDFQKGDIAEGYSVSREKKESFPLTVTSAQKNPTAFYLCASSRPGQSYEQYFGPGTRLTVT.

This clone was seen a single time. The chain joins TRBV15 to TRBJ2-7; D is perhaps TRBD1 (7 bases). Per germline, CDR1 LNHNV and CDR2 YYDKDF (reference sequence). Trimming took 4 bases from V and 0 from J, leaving 13 bases between them. The CDR3 is made up of 15 amino acids. In DNA form, the CDR3 reads TGTGCCACCAGCACCCAGGGGGGTCCCTCCTACGAGCAGTACTTC. Its protein product is CATSTQGGPSYEQYF.

The genes are TRBV4-2 and TRBJ2-4; TRBD2 aligns across 9 bases. Germline assignment: CDR1 LGHNA and CDR2 YNFKEQ. Losses at the gene ends were 0 bases for V and 6 bases for J; bases not matched to a gene: 6. This CDR3 region has 16 residues. CDR3 DNA sequence: TGTGCCAGCAGCCAAGAGACAGCGGGGGGCGCAAACATTCAGTACTTC. This translates into CASSQETAGGANIQYF.

This rearrangement joins TRBV29-1 to TRBJ1-1; 8 bases line up with TRBD1. J lost 3 bases, V lost 3 bases, and 0 bases had no gene match. CDR3 length: 12 residues. Germline CDR1 and CDR2: SQVTM and ANQGSEA. The CDR3 spells CSVDRGHTEAFF. Written as DNA, the CDR3 is TGCAGCGTTGACAGGGGGCACACTGAAGCTTTCTTT.

This clone turned up a few times. The J gene is TRBJ2-1, the V gene TRBV5-1, with a tentative D call TRBD2 (7 bases). This CDR3 is 15 amino acids long. In germline, CDR1 is SGHRS, CDR2 YFSETQ. With 2 bases removed from V and 4 bases from J, the gap between germline ends came to 13 bases. CDR3 sequence (DNA): TGCGCCAGCAGCTTTTCCGGGGGGCAATACAATGAGCAGTTCTTC. It is translated as CASSFSGGQYNEQFF.